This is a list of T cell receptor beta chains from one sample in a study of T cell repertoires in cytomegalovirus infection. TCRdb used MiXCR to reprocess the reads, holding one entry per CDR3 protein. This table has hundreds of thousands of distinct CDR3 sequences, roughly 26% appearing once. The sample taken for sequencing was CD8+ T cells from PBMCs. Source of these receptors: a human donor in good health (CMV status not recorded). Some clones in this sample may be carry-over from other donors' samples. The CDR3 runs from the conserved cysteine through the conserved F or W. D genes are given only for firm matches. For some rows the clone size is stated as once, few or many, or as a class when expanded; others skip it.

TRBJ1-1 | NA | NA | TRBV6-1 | CASSEVSNTEAFF | TGTGCCAGCAGTGAAGTTAGTAACACTGAAGCTTTCTTT
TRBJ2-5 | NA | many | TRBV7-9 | CASSSFSGPRETQYF | TGTGCCAGCAGCTCCTTCAGCGGACCCCGGGAGACCCAGTACTTC
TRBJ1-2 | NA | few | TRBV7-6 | CASSLEHGLYGYTF | TGTGCCAGCAGCTTAGAGCACGGACTCTATGGCTACACCTTC
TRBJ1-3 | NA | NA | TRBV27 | CASSFGFGNTIYF | TGTGCCAGCAGTTTTGGCTTCGGAAACACCATATATTTT
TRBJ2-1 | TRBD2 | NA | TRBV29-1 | CSVGTSGGPSSYNEQFF | TGCAGCGTTGGGACTAGCGGGGGGCCCAGCTCCTACAATGAGCAGTTCTTC
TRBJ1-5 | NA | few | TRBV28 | CATRDSGSGGNQPQHF | TGTGCCACCAGGGACTCAGGGTCGGGGGGCAATCAGCCCCAGCATTTT
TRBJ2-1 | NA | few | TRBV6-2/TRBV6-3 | CASTSGTQMSGEQFF | TGTGCCAGCACTTCCGGGACCCAGATGAGTGGTGAGCAGTTCTTC
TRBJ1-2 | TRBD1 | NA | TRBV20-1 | CSASWDRAPGYTF | TGCAGTGCTAGCTGGGACAGGGCACCCGGCTACACCTTC
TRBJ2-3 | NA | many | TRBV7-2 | CASSLVGELDTQYF | TGTGCCAGCAGCCTAGTGGGGGAACTGGATACGCAGTATTTT
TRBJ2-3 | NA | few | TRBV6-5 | CASSYGVVPHTDTQYF | TGTGCCAGCAGTTACGGTGTCGTCCCCCACACAGATACGCAGTATTTT
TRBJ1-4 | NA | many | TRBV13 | CASSLGRSTNEKLFF | TGTGCCAGCAGCTTAGGCCGGTCAACTAATGAAAAACTGTTTTTT
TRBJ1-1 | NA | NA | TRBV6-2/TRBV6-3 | CASSYSIRTDFMNTEAFF | TGTGCCAGCAGTTACTCGATCCGGACAGACTTCATGAACACTGAAGCTTTCTTT
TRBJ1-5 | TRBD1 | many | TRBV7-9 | CASSLVGGAGQPQHF | TGTGCCAGCAGCTTAGTAGGGGGCGCTGGACAGCCCCAGCATTTT
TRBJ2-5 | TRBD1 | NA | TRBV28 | CASSSEGGGWETQYF | TGTGCCAGCAGTTCGGAAGGGGGCGGTTGGGAGACCCAGTACTTC
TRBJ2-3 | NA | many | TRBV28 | CASSLWQGLGTQYF | TGTGCCAGCAGTTTATGGCAGGGGTTGGGTACGCAGTATTTT
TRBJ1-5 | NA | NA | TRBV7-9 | CASSPGSQPQHF | TGTGCCAGCAGCCCAGGGAGCCAGCCCCAGCATTTT
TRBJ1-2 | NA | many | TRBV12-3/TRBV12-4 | CASSRGSYGYTF | TGTGCCAGCAGTCGGGGGTCCTATGGCTACACCTTC
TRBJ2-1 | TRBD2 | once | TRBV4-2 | CASSQDGLEGEQFF | TGTGCCAGCAGCCAAGACGGACTAGAAGGGGAGCAGTTCTTC
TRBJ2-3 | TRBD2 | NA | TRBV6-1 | CASSPAGGGTDTQYF | TGTGCCAGCAGCCCAGCGGGGGGCGGCACAGATACGCAGTATTTT
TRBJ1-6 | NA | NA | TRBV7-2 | CASSLESAGLNSPLHF | TGTGCCAGCAGCTTAGAATCGGCAGGGCTTAATTCACCCCTCCACTTT